This T cell receptor beta chain was profiled in a study of blood T cell repertoires in COVID-19. Study background: From the United States, Italy and Spain came samples of acute and convalescent COVID-19.

Note on this clone: Other DNA variants within this sample encode the same CDR3.

The germline CDR1 and CDR2 sequences are LGHDT and YNNKEL (reference sequence). V shed 1 base and J shed 8 bases, with 8 bases lying between them. CDR3 length: 13 amino acids. The assay was immunoSEQ multiplex PCR, and TCRdb's table has in-frame clones only and misses some. The sample shows roughly 40,000 clones, 70% to 90% of them seen only once. This sequence originates from a human donor in a cohort sampled during active COVID-19. V is TRBV3-1 (or the pseudogene TRBV3-2) and J is TRBJ1-4; D gene ambiguous. The specimen sequenced was peripheral blood. The CDR3 bases are TGTGCCAGCAGCCAAGCACGAGGGGAAAAACTGTTTTTT. Amino acids: CASSQARGEKLFF.